This TCR beta chain was sequenced for a study of shared clonotypes between healthy human individuals (dated by TCRdb to the early 2020s). With regard to the full study: A few men and two women, aged 18 to 49 years, made up the cohort. Per donor, three plates each were used for CD4 naive and CD4 memory, two for CD8 naive, and one for CD8 memory. Leukapheresis yielded between about 0.8 and 8.9 billion PBMCs per donor. To estimate repertoire size and how much clonotype sharing occurs between individuals, the study deeply sequenced the blood TCR repertoires of several healthy adults. To increase sequencing depth and limit assay-specific biases, TCR repertoire library preparation and sequencing were carried out by different laboratories using diverse techniques.

TCR CDR3 regions were amplified from genomic DNA by multiplex PCR using the deep immunoSEQ assay. For each cell subset, the extracted genomic DNA was distributed evenly across all wells of several immunoSEQ 96-well plates, and each plate served as one replicate. For sorted subsets, about 200 ng genomic DNA, equal to about 30,000 T cell genomes, was loaded into each replicate PCR. Purified libraries were quantified with a Qubit 3.0 fluorometer, sized on a Bioanalyzer 2100, and re-quantified with the KAPA Library Quantification kit. Each immunoSEQ 96-well plate was sequenced on its own single-read 150-cycle Illumina NextSeq 550 flow cell. As for how the authors treated the data: Because only junctional sequences without quality scores were contained in the immunoSEQ output, filtering matching that applied to full-length reads could not be performed. Sequences were annotated with PyIR, a Python wrapper for IgBLAST v1.9, and V/J genes and CDR3 were assigned using IMGT germline references. Reads with weak V/J assignments (E-value above 1e-6), missing CDR3, stop codons, out-of-frame junctions, or ambiguous translated residues were removed. V3J clonotypes were defined as sequences sharing the same inferred V gene, J gene, and CDR3 amino acid sequence. Percentage overlap between repertoires was computed as shared unique clonotypes divided by the size of the smaller repertoire. Richness of each repertoire was evaluated using RTK rarefaction, the Chao1 estimator, and Recon v2.1 estimates of unobserved clonotypes. OLGA was used to compute generation probabilities for all TCRbeta clonotypes that the gDNA method yielded from four donors. TCRdb took over this immuneACCESS table, retaining in-frame rearrangements with V and J assigned. Such tables are incomplete; in checked studies, under half of the missing clones stem from an unresolved V gene, and the remainder is unexplained. Clone size and V and J calls were adopted from that table, with D and trimming inferred from the DNA. This sample has some 2.4 million clones in its table, and 93% of those were observed once. The top ten clonotypes cover about 0.38% of the sample.

The CDR1 and CDR2 encoded by the germline V gene are ENHRY and SYGVKD. Measured from the cysteine to the phenylalanine, the CDR3 is 15 residues long. The read is trimmed to its CDR3 DNA, 45 bases read in frame from base 1. V is clipped by 3 bases and J by 0 bases, and the sequence between their germline boundaries is 9 bases long. Healthy HIV-negative adults with no recently reported acute infections or vaccinations were included as donors. Every donor was a Caucasian adult residing in Nashville, Tennessee, USA. CD4+ T cells were enriched by magnetic negative selection; naive cells were then positively selected on CD45RA, and the negative fraction formed the memory subset. After blood collection by leukapheresis, PBMCs were isolated using Ficoll-Histopaque density gradient centrifugation and then cryopreserved in the vapor phase of liquid nitrogen. Analytical flow cytometry was used to check the purity and quantity of each magnetically sorted T cell population. Genomic DNA was isolated from every sorted fraction and measured by UV absorbance on a Nanodrop 2000c.

What the work shows at the level of the full study, not this receptor alone: Higher generation probabilities were observed for clonotypes shared by all four sorted-subset donors than for non-shared clonotypes. Pairwise subsampling indicated that sequencing depth was expected to affect the degree of clonotype sharing among donors. Naive subsets generally had larger estimated clonotype richness than memory subsets did. Rarefaction of sorted-subset datasets indicated incomplete sequencing despite the large sequencing depth. Because the study included only a small number of donors, the genetic and exposure-history diversity represented was limited. About 5% of naive CD4, more than 3% of naive CD8, roughly 2.5% of memory CD4, and 0.4% of memory CD8 clonotypes were shared across several donors. Only blood was sampled, and tissue TCR repertoires likely differ from those in blood.

A remark on this clone: What antigen it recognizes has not been identified. Per-base quality was not reported, and no clone a single base away is much larger than it.

The receptor's source is a man aged 18 to 29 in good health. Some clones in this sample may be carry-over from other donors' samples. The sequence is built from TRBV10-3 and TRBJ2-1, with the D gene not clear enough to name. The sequenced sample was naive CD4+ T cells from PBMCs. Read against the paper, the sample's cell subset or site label means: CD45RA+ positively selected. The CDR3 region has the sequence CAISDYFSSYNEQFF. The nucleotide sequence reads TGTGCCATCAGTGATTATTTTAGCTCCTACAATGAGCAGTTCTTC.